Here is one TCR beta chain with its context. Its antigen is undetermined. The study assayed roughly 91,000 TCR templates per sample. Clones were read by immunoSEQ multiplex PCR, and TCRdb kept only the in-frame ones, dropping some. The sample consists of approximately 100,000 clones, about 95% of them appearing once. This entry comes from a study of siplizumab effects on memory and regulatory T cells. Study observations and caveats: Proliferating Tregs in siplizumab cultures were never verified as suppressive. The diversity of naive T cells seemed greater than that of memory cells, and their alloresponse contribution seemed major. Siplizumab caused a significant drop in alloreactive sequences traceable to unstimulated CD4+ memory cells.

This TCR was recovered from a human donor in good health. Sequences were obtained from non-Treg CD4+ T cells sorted from blood.

As DNA, the CDR3 is TGTGCCTGGGGCAGGGACAGACCGTATGGCTACACCTTC. Translation gives CAWGRDRPYGYTF. V and J are TRBV30 and TRBJ1-2, with TRBD1 identical over 7 bases. The CDR3 runs 13 residues. V dropped 5 bases and J dropped 5; count of bases not matched to a gene: 8. Germline assignment: CDR1 GTSNPN and CDR2 SVGIG (reference sequence).